This note documents a single T cell receptor beta chain sequence. This clone was recorded a few times. Its antigen remains unidentified. No qualities accompany the bases; no much larger clone lies one base away. Receptors were amplified or captured by the immunoSEQ multiplex PCR assay. The multiplex PCR relied on a mix of 60 forward primers for TCR Vbeta segments and 13 reverse primers for TCR Jbeta segments. A multiplex PCR assay on genomic DNA amplified the CDR3 region of rearranged TCR beta genes. On the Illumina HiSeq System, the amplified TCR beta libraries were sequenced as 87-base-pair reads. In the source study's methods: In a later analysis, tens of millions of unique TCR beta chains were counted across the roughly 700 repertoires, and some 10 million of these chains were shared by at least two donors. Raw reads were error-corrected and collapsed into unique sequences with a nearest-neighbor algorithm that merged closely related sequences to remove PCR and sequencing errors. V, D and J gene segments were assigned by aligning CDR3 sequences to IMGT reference sequences. For a sequence to be retained, a match of at least six nucleotides was required to both a V gene segment and a J gene segment. A rearrangement counted as productive if the CDR3 had no stop codons and remained in frame with V and J, and every other rearrangement counted as non-productive. Following IMGT convention, CDR3 was defined as the stretch from the second conserved V-encoded cysteine to the conserved J-encoded phenylalanine. In an earlier analysis of around 600 of the donors, sequences lacking an unambiguous match to a single V gene segment were excluded. An earlier analysis of about 590 of the donors classified V segments as functional when productive rearrangements were above 56.7% and as segregating when the standard deviation between donors was above 5%. A statistical classification framework was built for diagnosing cytomegalovirus status from the catalog of TCR beta chain sequences. In a later analysis, V and J genes were assigned by comparing TCR nucleotide sequences against IMGT/GENE-DB human TR gene sequences. In a later analysis, CDR3 sequences and most-parsimonious VDJ recombination scenarios were assigned using the TCRdist pipeline. A later analysis defined each TCR beta chain by its CDR3 amino acid sequence plus V-gene family, and excluded reads lacking a unique V-gene family. To address suspected cross-contamination and a sequencing artifact, a later analysis removed several hundred highly shared, low-generation-probability nucleotide sequences. For each public chain, a later analysis derived a clonal expansion index from normalized ranks of inferred template counts within each repertoire. Generation probabilities in a later analysis came from a VDJ recombination model fitted to out-of-frame rearrangements, and those results were checked against IGoR. A later analysis scored TCR-TCR, TCR-HLA and TCR-CMV co-occurrence with hypergeometric tests, applying a repertoire-size bias correction to TCR pairs. A later analysis estimated false discovery rates by permuting HLA or CMV assignments 20 times. In a later analysis, co-occurring TCRs were grouped using DBSCAN, and TCRdist sequence similarity was added for clustering within HLA-allele-positive subsets. Repertoires with fewer than 30,000 or more than 120,000 public chains, plus five repertoires with anomalous nucleotide sharing, were excluded from co-occurrence clustering. TCRdb limited this immuneACCESS table to in-frame rearrangements with V and J called. A share of clones is missing; checked studies link under half to unresolved V genes, and the rest is unexplained. V, J and clone size derive from that table, while D and trimming were established from the DNA sequence. The sample table contains tens of thousands of clones; only one count was recorded for about 9.4% of them. The ten most abundant clones make up approximately 24% of the sample.

The sample belongs to a study of cytomegalovirus exposure and HLA in healthy donors listed by TCRdb under 2017. Study-level background: According to an earlier analysis of several hundred of the donors, roughly 180 million T cells yielded some 110 million unique TCR beta sequences and about 300 Gb of sequence data. An early release covering 550 to 700 HLA-typed donors comprised approximately 290 gigabases of sequencing data and tens of millions of unique TCR sequences. The genetic ancestry cluster associated with self-reported Caucasian donors included 81% of the 300 to 450 genotyped donors. The study was designed to test whether signatures of past pathogen exposure could be identified by cataloging public T cell receptors. Using immunosequencing, the study profiled T cell repertoires from some 670 subjects and related those repertoires to cytomegalovirus serostatus. Along with the roughly 700-subject first cohort, a separate validation cohort of over a hundred different subjects was used. To predict cytomegalovirus infection status, the study combined high-throughput TCR immunosequencing, statistical association of individual TCRs with disease status, and machine learning. A later analysis re-examined previously published TCR beta repertoires from more than 600 donors and added high-resolution HLA genotyping to investigate patterns of TCR occurrence. In the later analysis, no new phenotypic data were used to find candidate immune exposures; instead, reliance was placed on TCR beta sequences and their occurrence across donors. To decide whether each TCR beta V gene segment behaved as functional or pseudogenic, an earlier analysis of some 540 of the donors relied on high-throughput TCR beta sequencing. Donor age, sex, ethnicity and CMV serostatus were compiled together with the repertoire data. Genome-wide SNP genotypes for about 65% of the 666 donors were used in a later genetic analysis, which treated that subset as a discovery cohort. Every repertoire in the discovery cohort had been generated on one and the same sequencing platform. HLA typing included class I and class II loci at four-digit resolution. Typing coverage varied by locus: roughly 620-640 donors for A, B, C, DRB1 and DQB1; 500 to 550 for DQA1; some 610 for DPA1; 450 to 480 for DPB1. Several DR-DQ haplotypes were handled as single units for association and clustering because linkage in the cohort was strong. Across some 400 genotyped donors of the cohort, an average of approximately 220,000 unique TCR beta nucleotide sequences per donor were sequenced, and roughly a sixth of those sequences were non-productive.

Reading from cysteine to phenylalanine, the CDR3 counts 15 amino acids. Just CDR3 DNA is preserved here, 45 bases in frame from base 1. CDR1 SGHRS and CDR2 YFSETQ were looked up in the germline V gene. Deletion took 2 bases off V and 1 base off J, with a span of 11 bases between the germline ends. The paper as a whole reports these results and caveats: A later analysis associated about 16,000 TCR beta sequences with specific HLA alleles at a false discovery rate of 0.05. In a later genetic analysis, a missense DCLRE1C variant was associated with V-gene and J-gene trimming of TCR beta chains, and the association was replicated in an independent cohort. According to a later analysis, TCR association rates differed among HLA loci, with DRB1 alleles showing the most associated TCRs and HLA-C alleles showing the fewest. CMV serostatus was the only immune exposure information available for the cohort. According to a later analysis, parvovirus B19, influenza, CMV and Epstein-Barr virus appeared linked to several top co-occurrence clusters. Because counts were too low, seventeen rarely observed V segments, including chromosome 9 orphons, were excluded from the earlier analysis of about 500 of the donors. The classifier was reported to diagnose cytomegalovirus status with high specificity and sensitivity in both the original and validation cohorts. The presence/absence analyses assumed that sequencing depth was roughly uniform across donors, and that assumption may not be true. The authors suggested that the approach could potentially be generalized to other disease states and immunological phenotypes. Compared with the 666-donor mean, donors in an Asian-associated ancestry cluster had fewer N-insertions in productive TCRs, according to a later genetic analysis. In an earlier analysis of more than 450 of the donors, most TCR beta V segments were observed in productive rearrangements about 90% or about 30% of the time, broadly matching IMGT annotations. In vitro tests confirmed that a few of the cytomegalovirus-associated TCR beta chains recognize cytomegalovirus antigens. Correlated functional status among segregating V segments might be attributable to linkage disequilibrium, but an unknown experimental factor could not be ruled out. Strong co-occurrence of HLA alleles, especially DR and DQ, made assigning TCR associations to individual alleles difficult. The study gave a list of under 200 TCR beta chains associated with cytomegalovirus. The sequencing pipeline was judged likely to have produced a cluster of highly shared sequence variants as a technical artifact. HLA typing was unavailable for some donors at each locus, so association tests used only the typed subset. A later analysis found that most CMV-associated TCR beta chains appeared HLA-restricted, with HLA associations seemingly driven largely by CMV exposure. A further reported finding was that TCR beta sequences accurately predicted the HLA-A and HLA-B alleles for most subjects in the first cohort. Across donors, most TCR sequences were observed very rarely, whereas some public TCRs were present in many individuals. In a later analysis, HLA-associated TCR beta chains showed more clonal expansion and lower generation probabilities than non-associated chains that were equally common. Some IMGT-functional V segments, including TRBV6-2 and TRBV6-3, could not be distinguished by the 87-base-pair reads and were therefore excluded. In this cohort, only TCR beta chains were sequenced, and detectable features were limited by the absence of alpha or paired-chain data.

The cohort was made up of approximately 700 healthy bone marrow donors. At the time of sampling, every cohort member was nominally healthy, though immune exposures that went unrecorded were likely present. The donor tested CMV seropositive and was one of the 289 seropositive cohort members. Each donor provided a peripheral blood sample, and peripheral blood mononuclear cells were used for TCR beta sequencing. Genomic DNA extraction from the blood cell samples was performed with the Qiagen DNeasy Blood Extraction Kit. The sample was PBMCs. This receptor was taken from a man aged 60 to 75 in good health and CMV-seropositive. The chain employs TRBV5-1 and TRBJ2-3; perhaps TRBD1 is the D gene, with 5 bases matching. The CDR3 here reads CASSLDRPGTDTQYF. The sequence in DNA is TGCGCCAGCAGCTTAGACAGACCCGGCACAGATACGCAGTATTTT. With the rest looked up from the reference TRBV5-1 and TRBJ2-3 genes rather than sequenced, the full variable domain is KAGVTQTPRYLIKTRGQQVTLSCSPISGHRSVSWYQQTPGQGLQFLFEYFSETQRNKGNFPGRFSGRQFSNSRSEMNVSTLELGDSALYLCASSLDRPGTDTQYFGPGTRLTVL.